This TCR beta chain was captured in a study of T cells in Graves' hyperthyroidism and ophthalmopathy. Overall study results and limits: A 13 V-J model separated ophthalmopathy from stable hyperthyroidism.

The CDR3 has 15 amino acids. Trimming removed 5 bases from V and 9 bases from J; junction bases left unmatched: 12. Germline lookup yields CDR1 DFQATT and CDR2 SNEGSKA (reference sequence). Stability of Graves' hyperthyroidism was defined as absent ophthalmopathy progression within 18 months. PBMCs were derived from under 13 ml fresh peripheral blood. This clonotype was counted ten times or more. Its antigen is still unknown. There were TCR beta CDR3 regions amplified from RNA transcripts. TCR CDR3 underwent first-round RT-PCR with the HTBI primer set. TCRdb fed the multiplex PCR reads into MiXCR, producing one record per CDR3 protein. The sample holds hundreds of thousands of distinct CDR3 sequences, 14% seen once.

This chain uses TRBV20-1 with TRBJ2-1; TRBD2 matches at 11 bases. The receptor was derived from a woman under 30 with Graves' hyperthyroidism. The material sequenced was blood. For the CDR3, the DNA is TGCAGTGCTCCTACTAGCGGGAGATACGGGGTTGAGCAGTTCTTC. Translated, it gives CSAPTSGRYGVEQFF.